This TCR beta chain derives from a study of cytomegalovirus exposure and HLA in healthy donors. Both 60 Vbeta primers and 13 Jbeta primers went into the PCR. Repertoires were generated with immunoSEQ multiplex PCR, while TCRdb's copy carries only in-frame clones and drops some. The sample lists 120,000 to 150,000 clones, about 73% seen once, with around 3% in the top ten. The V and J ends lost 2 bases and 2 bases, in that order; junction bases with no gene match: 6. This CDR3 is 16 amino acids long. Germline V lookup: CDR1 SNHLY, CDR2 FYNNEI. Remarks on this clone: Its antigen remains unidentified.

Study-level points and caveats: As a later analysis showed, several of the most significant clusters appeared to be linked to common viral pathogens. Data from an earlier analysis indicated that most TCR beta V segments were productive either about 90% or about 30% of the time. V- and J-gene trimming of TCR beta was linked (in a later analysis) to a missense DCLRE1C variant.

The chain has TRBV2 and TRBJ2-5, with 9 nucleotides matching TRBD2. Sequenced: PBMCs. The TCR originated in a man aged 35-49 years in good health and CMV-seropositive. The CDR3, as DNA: TGTGCCAGCAGTGAATTGGCGGGAGGGCCTCAAGAGACCCAGTACTTC. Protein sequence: CASSELAGGPQETQYF.